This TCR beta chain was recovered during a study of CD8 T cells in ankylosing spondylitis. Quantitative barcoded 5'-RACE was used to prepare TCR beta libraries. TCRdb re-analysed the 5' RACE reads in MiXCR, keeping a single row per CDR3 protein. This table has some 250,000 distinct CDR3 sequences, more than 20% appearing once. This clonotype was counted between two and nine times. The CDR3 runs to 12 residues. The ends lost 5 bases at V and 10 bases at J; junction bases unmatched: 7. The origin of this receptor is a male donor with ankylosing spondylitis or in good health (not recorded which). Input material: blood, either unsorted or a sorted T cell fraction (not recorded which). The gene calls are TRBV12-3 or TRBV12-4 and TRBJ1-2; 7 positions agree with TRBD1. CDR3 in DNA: TGTGCCAGCAGTCTGTGGGACAGAGACTACACCTTC. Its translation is CASSLWDRDYTF.